This paragraph covers one T cell receptor beta chain sequence. Its cognate antigen is unknown. This record comes from a study of cytomegalovirus exposure and HLA in healthy donors. Notes on the study in general: Earlier analysis looked at TCR beta V segments, and most were productive about 90% or about 30% of the time. In a later analysis, around 18,000 TCR beta sequences were associated with HLA alleles at 0.05 false discovery rate. For most subjects, TCR beta sequences were reported to predict HLA-A and HLA-B alleles with accuracy.

Healthy bone marrow donors made up the donors. PCR employed 60 Vbeta and 13 Jbeta primers. Generated by immunoSEQ multiplex PCR, the TCRdb table keeps only in-frame clones and is missing some. In the table there are around 69,000 clones, less than 85% of which are singletons. The CDR3 spans 17 residues. The V end was cut by 5 bases, the J end by 1 base, with 18 bases between. In germline, CDR1 is GTSNPN, CDR2 SVGIG (reference sequence). The material sequenced was PBMCs. V is TRBV30 and J is TRBJ1-6, with D perhaps matching TRBD1 (6 bases). The receptor's source is a woman aged 50 to 60 in good health and CMV-seropositive. CDR3 in DNA: TGTGCCTGGTCCGGGACAAATAACGGGTCCTATAATTCACCCCTCCACTTT. The encoded protein is CAWSGTNNGSYNSPLHF. Full variable domain (outside the CDR3, taken from reference TRBV30 and TRBJ1-6): SQTIHQWPATLVQPVGSPLSLECTVEGTSNPNLYWYRQAAGRGLQLLFYSVGIGQISSEVPQNLSASRPQDRQFILSSKKLLLSDSGFYLCAWSGTNNGSYNSPLHFGNGTRLTVT.